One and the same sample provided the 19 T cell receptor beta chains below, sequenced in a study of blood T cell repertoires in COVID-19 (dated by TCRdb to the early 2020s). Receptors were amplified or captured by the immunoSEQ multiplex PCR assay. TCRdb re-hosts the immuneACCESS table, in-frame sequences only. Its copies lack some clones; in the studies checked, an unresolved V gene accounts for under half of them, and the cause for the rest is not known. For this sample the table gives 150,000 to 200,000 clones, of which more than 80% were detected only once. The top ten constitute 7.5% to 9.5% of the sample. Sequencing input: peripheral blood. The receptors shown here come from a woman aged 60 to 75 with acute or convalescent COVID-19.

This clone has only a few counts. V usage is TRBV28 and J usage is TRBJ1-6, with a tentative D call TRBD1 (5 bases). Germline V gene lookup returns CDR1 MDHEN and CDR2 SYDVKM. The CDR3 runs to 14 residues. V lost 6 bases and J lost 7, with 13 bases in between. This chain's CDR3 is CASRPPGGNSPLHF. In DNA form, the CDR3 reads TGTGCCAGCAGACCCCCCGGGGGGAATTCACCCCTCCACTTT.

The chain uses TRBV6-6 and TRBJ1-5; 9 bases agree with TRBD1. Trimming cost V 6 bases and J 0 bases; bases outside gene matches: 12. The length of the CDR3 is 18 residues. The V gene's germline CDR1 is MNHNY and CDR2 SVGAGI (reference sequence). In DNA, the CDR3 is TGTGCCAGCAGCCGAAGAAGGGACAGGGCATATAGCAATCAGCCCCAGCATTTT. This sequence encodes CASSRRRDRAYSNQPQHF.

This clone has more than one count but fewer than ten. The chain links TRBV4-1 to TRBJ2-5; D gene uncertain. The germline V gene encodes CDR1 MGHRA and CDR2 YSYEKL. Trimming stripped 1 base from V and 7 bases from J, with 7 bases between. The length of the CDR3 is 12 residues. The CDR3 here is CASSQGAGTQYF. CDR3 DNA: TGCGCCAGCAGCCAAGGGGCAGGGACCCAGTACTTC.

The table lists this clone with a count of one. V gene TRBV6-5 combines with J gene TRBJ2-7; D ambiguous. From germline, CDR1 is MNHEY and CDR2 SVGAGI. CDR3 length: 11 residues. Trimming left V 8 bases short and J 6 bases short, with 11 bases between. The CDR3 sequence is CASGLFVEQYF. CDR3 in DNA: TGTGCCAGCGGGCTATTCGTCGAGCAGTACTTC.

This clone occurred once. CDR3 residues: CATSDVSKGLYEQYF. In DNA, the CDR3 is TGTGCCACCAGTGACGTGTCCAAGGGGCTATACGAGCAGTACTTC. V usage is TRBV24-1 and J usage is TRBJ2-7, with D maybe TRBD1 (5 bases). Deletions cut 4 bases from V and 4 bases from J, with 16 bases between. The CDR3 sequence is 15 residues long. The germline gives CDR1 KGHDR, CDR2 SFDVKD.

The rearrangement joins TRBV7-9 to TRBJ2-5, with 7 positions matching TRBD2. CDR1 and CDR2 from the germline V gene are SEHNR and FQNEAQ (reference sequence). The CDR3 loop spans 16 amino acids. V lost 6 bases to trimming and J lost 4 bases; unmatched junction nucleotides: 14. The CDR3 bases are TGTGCCAGCAGTAGCCCGTTGGGCGGGAGAGGAGAGACCCAGTACTTC. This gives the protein CASSSPLGGRGETQYF.

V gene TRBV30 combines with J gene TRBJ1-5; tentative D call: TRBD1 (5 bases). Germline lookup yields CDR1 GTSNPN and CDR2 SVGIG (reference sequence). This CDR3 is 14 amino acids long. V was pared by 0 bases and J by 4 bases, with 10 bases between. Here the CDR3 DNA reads TGTGCCTGGAGTGTAGGGCAGGGTAATCAGCCCCAGCATTTT. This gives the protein CAWSVGQGNQPQHF.

The chain's CDR3 is CASSFGEVNEQFF. The CDR3 coding sequence is TGTGCCAGCAGTTTTGGAGAAGTCAATGAGCAGTTCTTC. This chain connects TRBV28 to TRBJ2-1; D call uncertain. The germline CDR1 and CDR2 sequences are MDHEN and SYDVKM. The ends were cut back, 3 bases at V and 6 bases at J, with 9 bases in the middle. The CDR3 length is 13 residues.

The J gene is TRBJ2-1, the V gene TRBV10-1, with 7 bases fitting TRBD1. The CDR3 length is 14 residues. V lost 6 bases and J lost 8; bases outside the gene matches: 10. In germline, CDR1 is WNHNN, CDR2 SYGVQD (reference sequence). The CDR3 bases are TGCGCCAGCAGCCTTGGACAGGTCAGGGATGAGCAGTTCTTC. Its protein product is CASSLGQVRDEQFF.

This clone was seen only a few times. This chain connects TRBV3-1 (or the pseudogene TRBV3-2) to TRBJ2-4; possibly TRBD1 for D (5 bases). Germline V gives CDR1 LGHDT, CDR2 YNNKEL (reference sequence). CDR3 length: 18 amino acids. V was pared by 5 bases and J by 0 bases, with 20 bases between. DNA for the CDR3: TGTGCCAGCAGCTTTGGGGTTCGAGGACAACTAGCCAAAAACATTCAGTACTTC. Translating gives CASSFGVRGQLAKNIQYF.

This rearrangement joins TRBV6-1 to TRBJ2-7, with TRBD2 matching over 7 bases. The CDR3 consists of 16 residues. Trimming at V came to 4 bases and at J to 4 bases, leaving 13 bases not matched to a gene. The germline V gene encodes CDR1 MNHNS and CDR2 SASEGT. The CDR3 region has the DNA TGTGCCAGCAGTGGGGGAGGAGGGAGCGGGATTTACGAGCAGTACGTC. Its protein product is CASSGGGGSGIYEQYV.

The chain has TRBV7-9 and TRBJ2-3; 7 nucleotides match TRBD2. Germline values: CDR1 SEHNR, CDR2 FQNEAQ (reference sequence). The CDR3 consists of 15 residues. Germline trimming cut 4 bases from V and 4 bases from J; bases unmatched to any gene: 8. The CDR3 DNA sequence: TGTGCCAGCAGCTCCAAGCGGGGAGGGGCAGATACGCAGTATTTT. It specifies CASSSKRGGADTQYF.

CDR3 nucleotide sequence: TGTGCCAGCTCAACGCTAGTTGGAGAGACCCAGTACTTC. Protein product: CASSTLVGETQYF. The gene calls are TRBV18 and TRBJ2-5; D gene unclear. The CDR3 sequence is 13 residues long. Trimming removed 5 bases from V and 4 bases from J, with 11 bases in between. The germline V gene encodes CDR1 KGHSH and CDR2 LQKENI.

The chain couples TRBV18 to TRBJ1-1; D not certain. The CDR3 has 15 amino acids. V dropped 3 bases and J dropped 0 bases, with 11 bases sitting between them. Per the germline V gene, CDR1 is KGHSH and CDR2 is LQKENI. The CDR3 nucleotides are TGTGCCAGCTCACCGCCTGGGAGTTTGAACACTGAAGCTTTCTTT. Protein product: CASSPPGSLNTEAFF. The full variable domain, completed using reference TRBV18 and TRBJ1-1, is NAGVMQNPRHLVRRRGQEARLRCSPMKGHSHVYWYRQLPEEGLKFMVYLQKENIIDESGMPKERFSAEFPKEGPSILRIQQVVRGDSAAYFCASSPPGSLNTEAFFGQGTRLTVV.

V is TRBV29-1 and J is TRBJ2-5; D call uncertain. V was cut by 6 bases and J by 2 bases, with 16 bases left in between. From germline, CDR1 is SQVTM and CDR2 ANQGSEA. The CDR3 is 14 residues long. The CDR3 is CSVSWWLEQETQYF. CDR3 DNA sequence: TGCAGCGTCAGCTGGTGGCTGGAGCAAGAGACCCAGTACTTC.

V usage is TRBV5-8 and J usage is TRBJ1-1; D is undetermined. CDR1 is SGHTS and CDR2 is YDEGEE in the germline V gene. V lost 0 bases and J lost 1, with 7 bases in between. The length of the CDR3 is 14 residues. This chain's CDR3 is CASSLAMRNTEAFF. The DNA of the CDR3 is TGTGCCAGCAGCTTGGCTATGCGGAACACTGAAGCTTTCTTT.

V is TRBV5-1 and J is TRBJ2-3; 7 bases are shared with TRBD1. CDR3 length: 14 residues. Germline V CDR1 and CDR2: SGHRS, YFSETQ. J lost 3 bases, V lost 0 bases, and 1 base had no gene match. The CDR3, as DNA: TGCGCCAGCAGCTTGGAGGGGGCTACAGATACGCAGTATTTT. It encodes CASSLEGATDTQYF.

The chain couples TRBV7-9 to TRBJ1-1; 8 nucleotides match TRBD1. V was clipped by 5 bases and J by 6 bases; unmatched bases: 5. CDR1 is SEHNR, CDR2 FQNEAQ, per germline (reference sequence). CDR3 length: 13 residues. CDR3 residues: CASSPRTGPEAFF. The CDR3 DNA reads TGTGCCAGCAGCCCAAGGACAGGGCCTGAAGCTTTCTTT.

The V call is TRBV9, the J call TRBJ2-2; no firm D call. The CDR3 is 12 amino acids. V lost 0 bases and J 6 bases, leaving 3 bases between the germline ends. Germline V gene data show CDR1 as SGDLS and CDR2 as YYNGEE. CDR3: CASSVVAGELFF. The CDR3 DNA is TGTGCCAGCAGCGTAGTCGCCGGGGAGCTGTTTTTT.